One and the same sample provided the 7 T cell receptor beta chains below, sequenced in a study of somatic mutations in cytotoxic T cells in rheumatoid arthritis. Method: immunoSEQ multiplex PCR; TCRdb's copy keeps in-frame clones and lacks some. The sample lists roughly 7,800 clones, over 70% seen once, with about 37% in the top ten. Sequencing input: CD8+ T cells sorted from blood. All receptors derive from a woman aged 45-60 years in good health.

As to this clone: The junction does not match germline at one end; this may be a read error. V and J are TRBV7-7 and TRBJ1-2; possible D gene TRBD1, 6 bases. The CDR3 loop spans 13 amino acids. Germline V gives CDR1 SSHAT, CDR2 FNYEAQ (reference sequence). As DNA, the CDR3 is TGTGCTAGCAGAAACAGGGTAATCGGTGGCTACACCTTC. It codes for CASRNRVIGGYTF.

The chain recombines TRBV25-1 with TRBJ1-6, with 7 bases matching TRBD1. Germline CDR1 reads MGHDK; CDR2 reads SYGVNS. The CDR3 has 13 amino acids. V was clipped by 8 bases and J by 5 bases; unmatched bases: 3. CDR3 protein: CASAQGNNSPLHF. CDR3 nucleotides: TGTGCCAGCGCACAGGGGAATAATTCACCCCTCCACTTT.

The chain couples TRBV11-1 to TRBJ1-2; D remains unclear. The germline V and J ends were trimmed by 3 bases and 6 bases, with 11 bases remaining between them. The germline V gene encodes CDR1 SGHAT and CDR2 FQDESV (reference sequence). The CDR3 sequence is 13 residues long. The CDR3 protein is CASSFAEGDGYTF. The CDR3 region has the DNA TGTGCCAGCAGCTTTGCCGAGGGTGATGGCTACACCTTC.

The CDR3 region is CASSLPNEGYEQFF. For the CDR3, the DNA is TGCGCCAGCAGCCTCCCTAACGAGGGCTATGAGCAGTTCTTC. This chain links TRBV4-1 with TRBJ2-1; D might be TRBD2 (5 bases). CDR3 length equals 14 residues. The germline V and J ends were trimmed by 4 bases and 8 bases, with 15 bases remaining between them. In germline, CDR1 is MGHRA, CDR2 YSYEKL.

This clone is labeled medium-sized (0.01 to 0.1%). This rearrangement joins TRBV29-1 to TRBJ1-4; perhaps TRBD1 as D (5 bases). Trimming cost V 2 bases and J 6 bases, with 16 bases left between them. CDR3 length: 15 amino acids. CDR1 is SQVTM and CDR2 is ANQGSEA in the germline V gene. The chain's CDR3 is CSVERAGDEDEKLFF. The DNA of the CDR3 is TGCAGCGTTGAAAGGGCGGGGGACGAGGATGAAAAACTGTTTTTT.

This clone was recorded only once. V gene TRBV21-1 combines with J gene TRBJ2-7; the DNA was not compared with TRBD1, the D call given in the table. TRBV21-1 is marked as a pseudogene. The CDR3 runs 17 residues. The DNA for the CDR3 is TGTGCCAGCAGTAATAGACAGGGATTGTATCAATCCTACGAGCAGTACTTC. Protein product: CASSNRQGLYQSYEQYF.

The V call is TRBV6-1, the J call TRBJ2-3; 11 bases are shared with TRBD2. V lost 2 bases and J lost 2; bases outside the gene matches: 6. The CDR3 runs 17 residues. Germline CDR1 MNHNS, CDR2 SASEGT. CDR3 DNA sequence: TGTGCCAGCAGTGAAATAACTAGCGGGGGCCACACAGATACGCAGTATTTT. It is translated as CASSEITSGGHTDTQYF.